The 7 T cell receptor beta chains below were found in one sample sequenced in a study of monozygotic twins with inflammatory bowel disease. TCRdb re-called the 5' RACE reads and catalogs CDR3 proteins one per entry, DNA excluded. The data include approximately 380,000 distinct CDR3 sequences; the top ten clones carry around 2.6%. The sample consisted of blood. The source of these receptors is a human donor with ulcerative colitis or Crohn's disease, or a healthy co-twin of an affected twin (not recorded which).

This chain connects TRBV5-1 to TRBJ1-4; TCRdb selects TRBD1, and the lack of DNA leaves this call unchecked. From germline, CDR1 is SGHRS and CDR2 YFSETQ. The CDR3 runs 17 residues. CDR3 amino acids: CASSSSLRGATNEKLFF. The whole variable domain, remainder taken from reference TRBV5-1 and TRBJ1-4, is KAGVTQTPRYLIKTRGQQVTLSCSPISGHRSVSWYQQTPGQGLQFLFEYFSETQRNKGNFPGRFSGRQFSNSRSEMNVSTLELGDSALYLCASSSSLRGATNEKLFFGSGTQLSVL.

The chain has TRBV5-1 and TRBJ2-3; TCRdb lists TRBD2, though no DNA is available to test this call. The CDR3 length is 18 residues. Germline CDR1 SGHRS, CDR2 YFSETQ. CDR3 protein: CASSTTTLSGGAGDTQYF.

The chain couples TRBV7-2 to TRBJ2-5. The length of the CDR3 is 14 residues. In germline, CDR1 is SGHTA, CDR2 FQGNSA. CDR3 in amino acids: CASSLNKGHETQYF.

This chain connects TRBV4-2 to TRBJ2-2; checking the TCRdb D call of TRBD1 is not possible without DNA. This CDR3 is built from 17 residues. Germline-derived CDR1 and CDR2 are LGHNA and YNFKEQ. The CDR3 loop reads CASSQEGRGLNTGELFF.

The V and J genes are TRBV6-5 and TRBJ2-1; TCRdb picks TRBD1, but there is no DNA to check that call. Germline V gives CDR1 MNHEY, CDR2 SVGAGI. The CDR3 covers 13 residues. The CDR3 here is CASTYTGNNEQFF.

The J gene is TRBJ1-1, the V gene TRBV12-3 or TRBV12-4; TCRdb's assignment of TRBD1 cannot be checked, as there is no DNA. The CDR3 loop spans 15 amino acids. Here the CDR3 reads CASSTWRGVNTEAFF.

The chain joins TRBV27 to TRBJ2-4; as DNA is missing, the TRBD1 call by TCRdb cannot be tested. Per the germline V gene, CDR1 is MNHEY and CDR2 is SMNVEV (reference sequence). The CDR3 is made up of 13 amino acids. CDR3: CASSPGGSDIQYF.